These 24 T cell receptor beta chains originate from one sample sequenced in a study of vaccination and CD4 T cells after COVID-19. No antigens are known for them. Treatment: approximately nine-day PBMC culture with coronavirus spike peptide pools or control peptides (ViraFEST assay). Sequenced with the Oncomine TCR Beta short-read assay was DNA taken from cultured CD4+ T cells. TCRdb processed the PCR reads anew with MiXCR; each CDR3 protein has one entry. Of 15,000 or so distinct CDR3 sequences listed, just under 45% were seen once; the top ten hold around 8.1%. The sequenced sample was CD4+ T cells from blood, cultured in vitro. Every receptor here comes from a human donor who had recovered from COVID-19.

J is TRBJ2-7 and V is TRBV29-1; D tentatively reads TRBD1 or TRBD2 (5 bases each). Germline V CDR1 and CDR2: SQVTM, ANQGSEA. Trimming stripped 7 bases from V and 2 bases from J, with 27 bases between. CDR3 length: 17 residues. The CDR3 coding sequence is TGCAGCGCTGATAAAACCACCCGAACAGAGGGGACCTACGAGCAGTACTTC. It encodes CSADKTTRTEGTYEQYF.

This chain connects TRBV7-6 to TRBJ2-5; 11 bases agree with TRBD2. This CDR3 has 17 amino acids. With 2 bases clipped from V and 2 bases from J, the junction kept 7 bases outside the gene matches. Germline V gene lookup returns CDR1 SGHVS and CDR2 FNYEAQ. The CDR3 nucleotides are TGTGCCAGCAGCTTATTGGGGACTAGCGGCGCGCAAGAGACCCAGTACTTC. The encoded protein is CASSLLGTSGAQETQYF.

This sequence joins TRBV9 and TRBJ2-2; D may correspond to TRBD1 or TRBD2 (5 bases each). Germline lookup yields CDR1 SGDLS and CDR2 YYNGEE. The CDR3 runs 16 residues. The ends were cut back, 3 bases at V and 2 bases at J, with 14 bases in the middle. CDR3 sequence (DNA): TGTGCCAGCAGCGAGGGAACAGGAGGAAACACCGGGGAGCTGTTTTTT. Residues: CASSEGTGGNTGELFF.

This clonotype qualifies as medium-sized (0.01 to 0.1%). The chain employs TRBV24-1 and TRBJ1-5; a weak D match, TRBD1 (5 bases). The germline V gene encodes CDR1 KGHDR and CDR2 SFDVKD. There are 13 residues in the CDR3. V was shortened by 7 bases and J by 5 bases, with 11 bases between the two germline ends. The CDR3 region is CATRGQGDQPQHF. CDR3 in DNA: TGTGCCACCAGGGGGCAGGGAGATCAGCCCCAGCATTTT.

To note about this clonotype: This sequence may be a read error, since a much larger clone differs from it by one base. The chain joins TRBV2 to TRBJ1-2; tentative D call: TRBD1 (5 bases). This CDR3 has 15 amino acids. In germline, CDR1 is SNHLY, CDR2 FYNNEI. In DNA form, the CDR3 reads TGTGCCAGCAGTTATGGACAATCAGAGGTATATGGCTTCACCTTC. This codes for CASSYGQSEVYGFTF.

This chain connects TRBV10-2 to TRBJ1-2; D may be TRBD1 (5 bases). Per germline, CDR1 WSHSY and CDR2 SAAADI. The CDR3 is 14 amino acids. Trimming stripped 5 bases from V and 7 bases from J, with 17 bases between. The DNA of the CDR3 is TGCGCCAGCAGTCTTATGGGGACTACGGGTGGCTACACCTTC. It specifies CASSLMGTTGGYTF.

The rearrangement joins TRBV7-2 to TRBJ2-7; 7 bases line up with TRBD2. The CDR3 is 13 amino acids. Trimming took 7 bases from V and 6 from J; bases not matched to a gene: 9. Germline CDR1 and CDR2: SGHTA and FQGNSA. Written as DNA, the CDR3 is TGTGCCAGCAAACGGGACTACAGATTCGAGCAGTACTTC. Amino acids: CASKRDYRFEQYF.

V gene TRBV20-1 combines with J gene TRBJ1-5; 8 bases map to TRBD1. This CDR3 has 16 amino acids. After removal of 6 bases from V and 5 bases from J, the junction contained 15 bases not matched to a gene. CDR1 is DFQATT and CDR2 is SNEGSKA in the germline V gene (reference sequence). CDR3 DNA: TGCAGTGCCAGGGCGGGGTCAGGGGGCAGACATCAGCCCCAGCATTTT. It translates to CSARAGSGGRHQPQHF.

The chain has TRBV27 and TRBJ1-1; 7 bases align to TRBD1. Per the germline V gene, CDR1 is MNHEY and CDR2 is SMNVEV (reference sequence). The CDR3 runs 13 residues. V shed 4 bases and J 4 bases; nucleotides not matched to a gene: 3. This CDR3 is CASSSQGVTEAFF. The CDR3 DNA sequence: TGTGCCAGCAGTTCGCAGGGGGTCACTGAAGCTTTCTTT.

This clonotype has more than one count but fewer than ten. The V gene is TRBV20-1, the J gene TRBJ1-3, with D possibly being TRBD1 (5 bases). This CDR3 contains 14 residues. The V end lost 6 bases, the J end lost 5 bases, and 17 bases lay between the germline ends. Germline CDR1 and CDR2: DFQATT and SNEGSKA (reference sequence). Here the CDR3 reads CSARARAGRNTIYF. The CDR3 bases are TGCAGTGCCCGCGCAAGGGCAGGGAGAAACACCATATATTTT.

V gene TRBV20-1 combines with J gene TRBJ2-1; 7 nucleotides match TRBD1. Germline V CDR1 and CDR2: DFQATT, SNEGSKA (reference sequence). The CDR3 consists of 14 residues. J was trimmed by 5 bases and V by 5 bases; bases with no gene match: 9. The DNA of the CDR3 is TGCAGTGCTCCTAAGACAGGGCCGGACAATGAGCAGTTCTTC. Amino acid sequence: CSAPKTGPDNEQFF.

This clonotype was counted a few times. This rearrangement joins TRBV7-9 to TRBJ1-1; perhaps TRBD1 as D (6 bases). This CDR3 contains 12 residues. Germline assignment: CDR1 SEHNR and CDR2 FQNEAQ (reference sequence). Trimming shortened V by 5 bases and J by 8 bases, and 12 bases separated the two germline ends. As DNA, the CDR3 is TGTGCCAGCAGCACAGGGACACAAGAAGCTTTCTTT. It yields the protein CASSTGTQEAFF.

The rearrangement links TRBV28 to TRBJ1-1, with D perhaps TRBD1 (6 bases). The germline gives CDR1 MDHEN, CDR2 SYDVKM. V was clipped by 1 base and J by 6 bases, with 9 bases between them. This CDR3 contains 13 residues. For the CDR3, the DNA is TGTGCCAGCAGTTTATTACAGGGCCCTGAAGCTTTCTTT. This translates into CASSLLQGPEAFF.

This clonotype was seen a few times. The CDR3 coding sequence is TGTGCCAGTAGTATCCGGACTGGTGATGGAAGGGAGCTGTTTTTT. This translates into CASSIRTGDGRELFF. The chain is built from TRBV19 and TRBJ2-2; D is perhaps TRBD2 (5 bases). There are 15 residues in the CDR3. V was clipped by 3 bases and J by 9 bases, with 17 bases between them. CDR1 and CDR2 (germline): LNHDA, SQIVND (reference sequence).

This clonotype was detected only a few times. The V call is TRBV6-1, the J call TRBJ1-6, with D unresolved. V gave up 2 bases and J gave up 10 bases, with 9 bases separating them. Germline CDR1 MNHNS, CDR2 SASEGT. This CDR3 has 13 amino acids. CDR3 residues: CASSEKRKSPLHF. The CDR3 DNA follows: TGTGCCAGCAGTGAAAAGAGGAAATCACCCCTCCACTTT.

This clonotype has only one observation. The gene calls are TRBV12-3 or TRBV12-4 and TRBJ1-2; D may be TRBD1 (6 bases). This CDR3 has 15 amino acids. Trimming shortened V by 6 bases and J by 1 base, and 15 bases separated the two germline ends. DNA for the CDR3: TGTGCCAGCAGACCCACGGACAGCTTTAACTATGGCTACACCTTC. It specifies CASRPTDSFNYGYTF.

The chain links TRBV11-2 to TRBJ2-5; the D gene is possibly TRBD1 (5 bases). Germline CDR1 and CDR2: SGHAT and FQNNGV. The V gene lost 0 bases and the J gene lost 13 bases, with 12 bases spanning the gap. The CDR3 consists of 12 residues. The CDR3 DNA reads as TGTGCCAGCAGCTTAGATTGGCGCAGGGCGTACTTC. It encodes CASSLDWRRAYF.

This clonotype was detected only a few times. V is TRBV7-6 and J is TRBJ1-3; D ambiguous. The CDR3 consists of 16 residues. V lost 2 bases and J lost 6, with 17 bases in between. CDR1 and CDR2 (germline): SGHVS, FNYEAQ. In nucleotides, the CDR3 is TGTGCCAGCAGCTTATTATCGCGTTCGGACCAAAACACCATATATTTT. This codes for CASSLLSRSDQNTIYF.

In nucleotides, the CDR3 is TGTGCCAGCAGCTTAGCGCTCCGGGGGGGCCCGGATACGCAGTATTTT. This codes for CASSLALRGGPDTQYF. This chain uses TRBV7-2 with TRBJ2-3; 8 bases agree with TRBD2. Germline-derived CDR1 and CDR2 are SGHTA and FQGNSA. The CDR3 is made up of 16 amino acids. Unmatched junction bases numbered 8, after V lost 0 bases and J lost 6 bases.

The rearrangement links TRBV19 to TRBJ1-2, with 8 bases fitting TRBD1. The J segment lost 5 bases and the V segment lost 7 bases, leaving 12 bases of the junction unmatched. CDR1 LNHDA and CDR2 SQIVND come from the germline V gene (reference sequence). The CDR3 extends over 15 amino acids. This CDR3 reads CASTHEGQGAYGYTF. CDR3 coding DNA: TGTGCCAGTACCCACGAAGGACAGGGTGCATATGGCTACACCTTC.

The chain uses TRBV18 and TRBJ2-5; D is unclear. The CDR3 extends over 12 amino acids. CDR1 KGHSH and CDR2 LQKENI come from the germline V gene. Trimming took off 1 base at V and 5 bases at J, with 5 bases between the two ends. CDR3 bases: TGTGCCAGCTCACCACTGTACGAGACCCAGTACTTC. This gives the protein CASSPLYETQYF.

The chain links TRBV14 to TRBJ1-2; possibly TRBD1 for D (6 bases). The CDR3 totals 13 residues. The germline CDR1 and CDR2 sequences are SGHDN and FVKESK. Trimming removed 1 base from V and 8 bases from J, with 11 bases in between. The CDR3 spells CASSQAGGKGYTF. CDR3 in DNA: TGTGCCAGCAGCCAAGCGGGGGGCAAGGGCTACACCTTC.

A word on this clonotype: It is likely a read error, because the conserved phenylalanine at the end of the CDR3 is missing. The chain couples TRBV20-1 to TRBJ1-5; 7 nucleotides align to TRBD1. CDR3 length: 17 residues. V shed 0 bases and J 0 bases; nucleotides not matched to a gene: 8. CDR1 DFQATT and CDR2 SNEGSKA come from the germline V gene (reference sequence). The CDR3 DNA sequence: TGCAGTGCTAGAGACGGGACAGCCCCGTATAGCAATCAGCCCCAGCATCTT. This translates into CSARDGTAPYSNQPQHL.

The rearrangement joins TRBV11-2 to TRBJ2-2; TRBD1 is a possible D gene (6 bases). Trimming took off 5 bases at V and 1 base at J, with 17 bases between the two ends. The CDR3 loop spans 17 amino acids. The germline V gene has CDR1 SGHAT and CDR2 FQNNGV. The chain's CDR3 is CASSDVSRTVNTGELFF. DNA of the CDR3: TGTGCCAGCAGCGATGTCTCCAGGACAGTGAACACCGGGGAGCTGTTTTTT.